This T cell receptor (beta chain) was identified during a study of human T cells and chemical hapten exposure. The overall study: Upper back patch tests used 0.01% DPC, scored after 6 days.

CDR3 size: 12 residues. The V end was cut by 5 bases, the J end by 8 bases, with 11 bases between. CDR1 and CDR2 (germline): MNHEY, SMNVEV (reference sequence). MiXCR, applied by TCRdb to the RACE reads, yields one record per CDR3 protein. The sample lists about 360,000 distinct CDR3 sequences, around 7% seen once, with around 8.2% in the top ten. The time point is: patch test 1, 2 weeks after DPC sensitization. Documented treatment: therapeutic diphenylcyclopropenone sensitization with weekly scalp DPC. Sequencing started from total RNA isolated from unfractionated whole blood. The clonotype originates from a woman aged 18-29 years with alopecia areata. Some clones in this sample may be carry-over from other donors' samples. The V call is TRBV27, the J call TRBJ2-3, with D perhaps TRBD2 (6 bases). The sequencing used whole blood, collected in connection with sensitization to the hapten diphenylcyclopropenone (DPC). CDR3 nucleotide sequence: TGTGCCAGCAGTCCCACGCGGGGTACGCAGTATTTT. It codes for CASSPTRGTQYF.